The present T cell receptor (beta chain) was sequenced within a study of blood T cells in healthy people across ages. CDR1 and CDR2 (germline): DFQATT, SNEGSKA (reference sequence). This CDR3 region has 14 residues. Trimming shortened V by 4 bases and J by 2 bases, and 15 bases separated the two germline ends. The second PCR ran about 6 to 12 cycles with a sample-barcoded 5' primer and J-beta primers. TCRdb reprocessed the 5' RACE reads with MiXCR, giving one entry per CDR3 protein. The profile shows 1.4 million to 1.5 million distinct CDR3 sequences, around 39% of them singletons. The chain combines TRBV20-1 with TRBJ2-7; D call uncertain. This receptor was taken from a woman younger than 35 in good health. Specimen: blood. The CDR3 DNA is TGCAGTGCTACATCCTCAGGCCGTACCTACGAGCAGTACTTC. This translates into CSATSSGRTYEQYF.